What follows is one T cell receptor beta chain and its context. Its antigen is not yet known. Base qualities are not provided; no much larger clone lies one nucleotide away. This sample was taken from a study of T cell repertoires in enteric fever (dated by TCRdb to the late 2010s). About the full investigation: Working with volunteers who had been experimentally challenged with Salmonella Typhi or Paratyphi A, the study rebuilt the Salmonella-specific repertoire of their circulating effector CD4+ T cells. To pick out the circulating effector CD4+ T cells responding to Salmonella infection, the researchers turned to mass cytometry. Tetramers loaded with CdtB(105-125) peptide variants (SP110Y, ST110H) were used to stain T cells, including ex vivo. The researchers paired unbiased single-cell cloning with mass cytometry, and they also applied T cell receptor sequencing alongside live fluorescence barcoding.

TCRdb records Illumina MiSeq as the sequencer. TCRdb reran the public reads through fastp at Q25 and MiXCR, keeping productive beta chains. A single entry per CDR3 protein holds the most common genes and DNA from its merged rows. The table for this sample lists 130 to 150 distinct CDR3 sequences; roughly 31% of them were counted only once. 86% of the sample is taken by the ten largest. On the study overall, not on this receptor specifically: Cross-reactive responses against distantly related Salmonella serovars, as well as clones recognizing antigens unique to S. Typhi or S. Paratyphi A, were included among the expanded clonotypes. Accumulation of T cells not cross-reacting between serovars appeared to be driven by single amino acid variations in the immunodominant proteins CdtB and PhoN. S. Typhi- and S. Paratyphi A-specific immunodominant T cell antigens were identified as HlyE and CdtB, respectively.

CD38+ CCR7- CD4+ T cells were described as a homogeneous population of IFNgamma- and MIP-1beta-producing effector cells. The CDR3 runs 18 amino acids, cysteine and phenylalanine included. Of all the DNA, just the CDR3 is kept, 54 bases in frame from base 1. From a lookup of the germline V gene, CDR1 and CDR2 are SGHDT and YYEEEE. Unmatched junction bases come to 13, with V trimmed by 2 bases and J by 1 base. The rearranged segments are TRBV5-6 and TRBJ2-3; TRBD1 matches 7 bases in the middle. The specimen was CCR7- CD38+ CD4+ T cells from blood. Taken with the paper, the label for cell subset or site translates to: effector CD4+ T cells responding to Salmonella infection (IFNgamma/MIP-1beta producing). The sequence derives from a human donor with Salmonella enteric fever, either typhoid or paratyphoid (not recorded which). The DNA sequence is as follows: TGTGCCAGCAGCTTAACAATATTACAGGGGCGTCGCACAGATACGCAGTATTTT. Translated, it reads CASSLTILQGRRTDTQYF.